The text below deals with one T cell receptor (beta chain). This sample is drawn from a study of blood T cell repertoires in COVID-19. The V gene's germline CDR1 is SGDLS and CDR2 YYNGEE. The CDR3 has 15 residues. Trimming left V 6 bases short and J 3 bases short, with 17 bases between. Produced via immunoSEQ multiplex PCR; TCRdb's table is partial and in-frame only. The sample lists around 500,000 clones; 88% were seen once. The TCR comes from a woman aged 40 to 50 who had recovered from COVID-19. Sequenced input: PBMCs or T cells enriched from blood (not recorded which). The V gene is TRBV9, the J gene TRBJ2-3, with D unresolved. In DNA form, the CDR3 reads TGTGCCAGCAACTCCGAAGTGGCTAGAACAGATACGCAGTATTTT. This gives the protein CASNSEVARTDTQYF.